The 27 T cell receptor beta chains below were found in one sample sequenced in a study of regulatory T cells in long-lasting Graves disease. As for time point: persistent/refractory GD, antithyroid drugs over 5 years with positive TRAb. There was RNA extracted from PBMCs, and the TCR library was made from it. Investigators prepared the TCR beta libraries by applying iRepertoire HTBI primers and Arm-PCR of CDR3 regions. TCRdb recomputed calls from the multiplex PCR reads with MiXCR, one row per CDR3 protein. This table holds roughly 400,000 distinct CDR3 sequences, about a fifth found once. The starting material was peripheral blood mononuclear cells (PBMCs), obtained when the disease was refractory, from a patient treated with antithyroid drugs. The receptors were sampled from a female donor with Graves disease.

This clonotype was seen ten or more times. The chain carries TRBV11-2 and TRBJ1-2; D uncertain. Germline values: CDR1 SGHAT, CDR2 FQNNGV. CDR3 size: 14 residues. Between the trimmed V and J ends, which lost 5 bases and 4 bases, there was a span of 14 bases. The chain's CDR3 is CASSHPSGSYGYTF. The CDR3 nucleotides read TGTGCCAGCAGCCACCCTAGTGGCAGCTATGGCTACACCTTC.

Ten or more counts support this clonotype. The chain joins TRBV28 to TRBJ1-4; D call uncertain. Trimming pared 2 bases from V and 6 bases from J, leaving 7 bases between. There are 13 residues in the CDR3. The germline CDR1 and CDR2 sequences are MDHEN and SYDVKM. The CDR3 spells CASSLATDEKLFF. CDR3 nucleotides: TGTGCCAGCAGTTTAGCGACCGATGAAAAACTGTTTTTT.

The chain joins TRBV10-2 to TRBJ1-5, with D hard to call. CDR3 length: 15 amino acids. Deletions cut 5 bases from V and 3 bases from J, with 14 bases between. In germline, CDR1 is WSHSY, CDR2 SAAADI. The CDR3 loop reads CASSPGPLANQPQHF. The CDR3 DNA reads as TGCGCCAGCAGTCCCGGGCCTTTGGCCAATCAGCCCCAGCATTTT.

The chain carries TRBV5-1 and TRBJ2-1; D possibly corresponds to TRBD1 (5 bases). Trimming shortened V by 2 bases and J by 13 bases, and 13 bases separated the two germline ends. Germline V gene sequence: CDR1 SGHRS, CDR2 YFSETQ. This CDR3 has 12 amino acids. The CDR3 coding sequence is TGCGCCAGCAGCTTTGGGGCCTCGTTCCAGTTCTTC. This sequence encodes CASSFGASFQFF.

Note on this clonotype: At one of its ends the junction is not consistent with the germline gene, which may arise from a read error. This chain links TRBV2 with TRBJ2-2; D perhaps matches TRBD1 (7 bases). Germline assignment: CDR1 SNHLY and CDR2 FYNNEI. The length of the CDR3 is 14 residues. CDR3 sequence: CASSDQGVPGGLFF. Here the CDR3 DNA reads TGTGCCAGCAGTGACCAGGGGGTTCCCGGGGGGCTGTTTTTT. The whole variable domain, filled in from reference TRBV2 and TRBJ2-2, reads EPEVTQTPSHQVTQMGQEVILRCVPISNHLYFYWYRQILGQKVEFLVSFYNNEISEKSEIFDDQFSVERPDGSNFTLKIRSTKLEDSAMYFCASSDQGVPGGLFFGEGSRLTVL.

The gene calls are TRBV7-9 and TRBJ2-6; TRBD1 matches 9 bases. V lost 7 bases to trimming and J lost 2 bases; unmatched junction nucleotides: 9. The CDR3 is made up of 17 amino acids. The germline CDR1 and CDR2 sequences are SEHNR and FQNEAQ (reference sequence). CDR3 DNA: TGTGCCAGCATCGAGCTTACAGGGGGCGCTGGGGCCAACGTCCTGACTTTC. It yields the protein CASIELTGGAGANVLTF.

V and J are TRBV30 and TRBJ1-5; D may be TRBD1 (5 bases). CDR3 length: 16 amino acids. The V and J ends lost 0 bases and 2 bases respectively, with 14 bases between them. The germline V gene has CDR1 GTSNPN and CDR2 SVGIG (reference sequence). DNA for the CDR3: TGTGCCTGGAGTGTACAGCGGGGACCGGGCAATCAGCCCCAGCATTTT. As protein: CAWSVQRGPGNQPQHF.

Only one count was recorded for this clonotype. The chain recombines TRBV7-9 with TRBJ2-7; 9 bases are shared with TRBD2. V shed 3 bases and J 6 bases; nucleotides not matched to a gene: 9. The CDR3 is 15 residues long. Germline-derived CDR1 and CDR2 are SEHNR and FQNEAQ (reference sequence). The chain's CDR3 is CASSFGPGLATEQYF. DNA for the CDR3: TGTGCCAGCAGCTTCGGTCCGGGACTAGCAACCGAGCAGTACTTC.

A single count supports this clonotype. This sequence may be a read error, since a much larger clone differs from it by one base. The conserved phenylalanine or tryptophan is not found at the CDR3 terminus, so this likely reflects a read error. The J gene is TRBJ2-7, the V gene TRBV10-3, with D unclear. V was cut by 1 base and J by 4 bases, with 8 bases left in between. The germline V gene has CDR1 ENHRY and CDR2 SYGVKD. The CDR3 runs to 13 residues. The CDR3 region is CAISEYAEYEQYL. The CDR3 DNA follows: TGTGCCATCAGTGAGTATGCGGAGTACGAGCAGTACCTC.

The J gene is TRBJ1-3, the V gene TRBV12-3 or TRBV12-4; no firm D call. The CDR3 is 15 residues long. Trimming removed 3 bases at V and 2 bases at J, with 11 bases between. The CDR3 sequence is CASSFGSVTGNTIYF. CDR3 DNA sequence: TGTGCCAGCAGTTTCGGTTCTGTGACTGGAAACACCATATATTTT.

The table lists this clonotype with many counts. The CDR3 loop is CSARSEETQYF. The CDR3 nucleotides read TGCAGTGCTAGATCAGAAGAGACCCAGTACTTC. The chain is built from TRBV20-1 and TRBJ2-5; D is uncertain. Looked up from germline, CDR1 is DFQATT and CDR2 is SNEGSKA (reference sequence). V lost 2 bases, J lost 3 bases, and 4 bases lay in between. The CDR3 runs 11 residues.

The table lists this clonotype with many counts. The rearrangement joins TRBV30 to TRBJ2-7; no clear D gene. The germline V gene has CDR1 GTSNPN and CDR2 SVGIG (reference sequence). Trimming removed 8 bases at V and 0 bases at J, with 8 bases between. CDR3 length equals 11 residues. CDR3 DNA sequence: TGTGCCCTCCGGGCCTCCTACGAGCAGTACTTC. Translating gives CALRASYEQYF.

A note on this clonotype: A clone one base away is much larger, so this may be a read error. This chain joins TRBV25-1 and TRBJ2-7; D might be TRBD2 (6 bases). The V end was cut by 6 bases, the J end by 2 bases, with 8 bases between. The CDR3 totals 12 residues. The germline V gene encodes CDR1 MGHDK and CDR2 SYGVNS. The CDR3, as DNA: TGTGCCAGCAGGGCGGGACCCTACGAGCAGTACTTC. Protein sequence: CASRAGPYEQYF.

This clonotype showed up just a few times. The rearrangement joins TRBV6-2 or TRBV6-3 to TRBJ1-5, with TRBD1 matching 9 bases. Germline CDR1 MNHEY, CDR2 SVGEGT. V lost 0 bases and J lost 0; bases outside the gene matches: 12. The CDR3 has 20 residues. The CDR3 spells CASSYSLATGGGNSNQPQHF. The CDR3 DNA sequence: TGTGCCAGCAGTTACTCTCTGGCGACAGGGGGTGGAAATAGCAATCAGCCCCAGCATTTT.

The chain recombines TRBV20-1 with TRBJ2-7, with D unclear. V was trimmed by 4 bases and J by 5 bases, leaving 18 bases between them. Germline loops: CDR1 DFQATT, CDR2 SNEGSKA (reference sequence). This CDR3 contains 14 residues. The CDR3 DNA reads as TGCAGTGCTAACACTGCTAGGACCGGCGACGAGCAGTACTTC. Translating gives CSANTARTGDEQYF.

This clonotype was picked up a small number of times. The V and J genes are TRBV7-9 and TRBJ2-1; D unresolved. V shed 4 bases and J shed 8 bases, with 9 bases lying between them. The CDR3 runs to 12 residues. Germline lookup yields CDR1 SEHNR and CDR2 FQNEAQ (reference sequence). The CDR3 bases are TGTGCCAGCAGCTACCTAGGCCATGAGCAGTTCTTC. It yields the protein CASSYLGHEQFF. Together with reference TRBV7-9 and TRBJ2-1, the CDR3 gives the full variable domain: DTGVSQNPRHKITKRGQNVTFRCDPISEHNRLYWYRQTLGQGPEFLTYFQNEAQLEKSRLLSDRFSAERPKGSFSTLEIQRTEQGDSAMYLCASSYLGHEQFFGPGTRLTVL.

The sample holds many counts of this clonotype. J is TRBJ1-2 and V is TRBV15; perhaps TRBD1 as D (5 bases). Looked up from germline, CDR1 is LNHNV and CDR2 is YYDKDF (reference sequence). This CDR3 contains 16 residues. V lost 3 bases and J lost 4, with 18 bases in between. The CDR3 loop reads CATSRKTGSRVYGYTF. The CDR3 DNA reads TGTGCCACCAGCAGGAAAACAGGCTCGCGGGTCTATGGCTACACCTTC.

This clonotype was seen many times. The chain has TRBV30 and TRBJ2-5; D unclear. The CDR3 length is 13 residues. Germline CDR1 is GTSNPN and CDR2 is SVGIG (reference sequence). V was trimmed by 5 bases and J by 3 bases, leaving 13 bases between them. The CDR3 bases are TGTGCCTGGTCCCCTGGATTGGAAGAGACCCAGTACTTC. Encoded protein: CAWSPGLEETQYF.

This clonotype was seen a handful of times. The CDR3 sequence: CAGTGGKYEQYF. As DNA, the CDR3 is TGTGCCGGGACAGGGGGCAAATACGAGCAGTACTTC. The chain links TRBV30 to TRBJ2-7; 12 nucleotides line up with TRBD1. The CDR3 is 12 residues long. Germline CDR1 reads GTSNPN; CDR2 reads SVGIG (reference sequence). Trimming removed 8 bases from V and 4 bases from J; junction bases left unmatched: 3.

This clonotype was recorded a few times. The chain is built from TRBV7-9 and TRBJ1-1, with D possibly TRBD1 on 6 matching bases. Trimming stripped 6 bases from V and 2 bases from J, with 13 bases between. Germline loops: CDR1 SEHNR, CDR2 FQNEAQ (reference sequence). CDR3 length: 14 residues. The CDR3 DNA is TGTGCCAGCAGAGAGACAGGTGCTAACACTGAAGCTTTCTTT. This translates into CASRETGANTEAFF. The full variable domain, with the rest looked up from reference TRBV7-9 and TRBJ1-1, is DTGVSQNPRHKITKRGQNVTFRCDPISEHNRLYWYRQTLGQGPEFLTYFQNEAQLEKSRLLSDRFSAERPKGSFSTLEIQRTEQGDSAMYLCASRETGANTEAFFGQGTRLTVV.

On this clonotype: This could be a read error, since a much larger clone is one nucleotide away. The chain carries TRBV7-2 and TRBJ1-1; D call uncertain. Germline values: CDR1 SGHTA, CDR2 FQGNSA. The CDR3 is made up of 15 amino acids. CDR3 amino acids: CASSSDPVFDTEALF. DNA of the CDR3: TGTGCCAGCAGCTCCGATCCGGTATTTGACACTGAAGCTCTCTTT.

The gene calls are TRBV19 and TRBJ1-2; a weak D match, TRBD1 (6 bases). Germline lookup yields CDR1 LNHDA and CDR2 SQIVND (reference sequence). Trimming stripped 5 bases from V and 2 bases from J, with 12 bases between. The CDR3 consists of 14 residues. The CDR3 here is CASSPGAGNYGYTF. As DNA, the CDR3 is TGTGCCAGTAGTCCAGGGGCAGGAAACTATGGCTACACCTTC.

This clonotype was seen repeatedly, ten times or more. Being one base from a much bigger clone, this may be a read error. V and J are TRBV7-9 and TRBJ2-5; D not certain. The CDR3 runs 11 residues. CDR1 and CDR2 from the germline V gene are SEHNR and FQNEAQ (reference sequence). V gave up 6 bases and J gave up 0 bases, with 2 bases separating them. The DNA of the CDR3 is TGTGCCAGCAGGTACCAAGAGACCCAGTACTTC. It is translated as CASRYQETQYF.

The table lists this clonotype with many counts. The chain has TRBV28 and TRBJ2-7; 7 bases are a match to TRBD1. V dropped 5 bases and J dropped 2; count of bases not matched to a gene: 6. This CDR3 is 14 amino acids long. CDR1 and CDR2 (germline): MDHEN, SYDVKM. The CDR3 protein is CASSLRQGAYEQYF. For the CDR3, the DNA is TGTGCCAGCAGTCTCCGACAGGGAGCCTACGAGCAGTACTTC. The full variable domain, rest sourced from reference TRBV28 and TRBJ2-7, is DVKVTQSSRYLVKRTGEKVFLECVQDMDHENMFWYRQDPGLGLRLIYFSYDVKMKEKGDIPEGYSVSREKKERFSLILESASTNQTSMYLCASSLRQGAYEQYFGPGTRLTVT.

This clonotype was counted at least ten times. The J gene is TRBJ1-1, the V gene TRBV27; tentative D call: TRBD1 (6 bases). The length of the CDR3 is 14 residues. V lost 6 bases to trimming and J lost 0 bases, with 11 bases between them. The germline CDR1 and CDR2 sequences are MNHEY and SMNVEV (reference sequence). The CDR3 nucleotides read TGTGCCAGCAGACGTACAGGGATGAACACTGAAGCTTTCTTT. As protein: CASRRTGMNTEAFF.

This clonotype was counted many times. V and J are TRBV2 and TRBJ1-5; D is uncertain. The V gene lost 3 bases and the J gene lost 9 bases, with 6 bases spanning the gap. The germline gives CDR1 SNHLY, CDR2 FYNNEI. CDR3 size: 11 residues. The CDR3 region is CASSDPGPQHF. CDR3 bases: TGTGCCAGCAGTGACCCAGGGCCCCAGCATTTT.

Ten or more counts support this clonotype. The CDR3 DNA is TGTGCCAGCAGTCCTAAGGGGACCTGGGGGGCAACTAATGAAAAACTGTTTTTT. Translating it yields CASSPKGTWGATNEKLFF. V and J are TRBV28 and TRBJ1-4; tentative D call: TRBD1 (5 bases). CDR1 MDHEN and CDR2 SYDVKM come from the germline V gene. The CDR3 spans 18 residues. Deletions cut 5 bases from V and 0 bases from J, with 19 bases between.